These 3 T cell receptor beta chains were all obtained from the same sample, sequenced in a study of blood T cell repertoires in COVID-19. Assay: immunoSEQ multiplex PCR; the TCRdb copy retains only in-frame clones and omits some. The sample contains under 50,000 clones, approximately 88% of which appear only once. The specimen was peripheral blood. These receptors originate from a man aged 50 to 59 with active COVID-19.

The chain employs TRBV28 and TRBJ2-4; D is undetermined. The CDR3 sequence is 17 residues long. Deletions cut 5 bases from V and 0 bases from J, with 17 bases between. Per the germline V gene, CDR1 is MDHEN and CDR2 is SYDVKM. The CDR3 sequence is CASSEFGRFLAKNIQYF. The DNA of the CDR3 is TGTGCCAGCAGTGAGTTCGGCAGGTTCCTAGCCAAAAACATTCAGTACTTC.

CDR3: CASSLGPRGYSYEQYF. The CDR3 region has the DNA TGTGCCAGCAGCTTAGGGCCCCGGGGTTACTCCTACGAGCAGTACTTC. The chain has TRBV7-8 and TRBJ2-7; D is possibly TRBD2 (5 bases). The CDR3 is 16 residues long. The V and J ends lost 1 base and 0 bases respectively, with 13 bases between them. Germline V CDR1 and CDR2: SGHVS, FQNEAQ.

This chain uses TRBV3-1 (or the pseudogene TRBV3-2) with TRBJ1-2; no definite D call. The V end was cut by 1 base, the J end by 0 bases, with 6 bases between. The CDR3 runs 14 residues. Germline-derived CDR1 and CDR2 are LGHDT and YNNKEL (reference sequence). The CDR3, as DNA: TGTGCCAGCAGCCAAGGCCGGGCTAACTATGGCTACACCTTC. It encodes CASSQGRANYGYTF.